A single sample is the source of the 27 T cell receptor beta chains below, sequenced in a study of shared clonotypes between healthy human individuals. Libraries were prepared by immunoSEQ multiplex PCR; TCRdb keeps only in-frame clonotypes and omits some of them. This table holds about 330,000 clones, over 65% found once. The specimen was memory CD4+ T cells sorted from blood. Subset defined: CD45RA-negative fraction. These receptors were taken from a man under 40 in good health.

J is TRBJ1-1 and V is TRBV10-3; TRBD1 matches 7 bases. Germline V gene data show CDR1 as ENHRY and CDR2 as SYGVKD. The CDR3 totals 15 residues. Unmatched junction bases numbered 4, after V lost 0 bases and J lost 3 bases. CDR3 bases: TGTGCCATCAGTGAGTCAGGGGGCGGGTACACTGAAGCTTTCTTT. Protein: CAISESGGGYTEAFF.

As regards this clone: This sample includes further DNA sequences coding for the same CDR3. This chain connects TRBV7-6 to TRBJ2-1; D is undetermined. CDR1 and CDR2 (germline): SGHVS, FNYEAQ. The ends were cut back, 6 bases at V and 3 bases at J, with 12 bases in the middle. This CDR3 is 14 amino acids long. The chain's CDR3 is CASSPSRVYNEQFF. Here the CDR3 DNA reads TGTGCCAGCAGTCCCAGCAGAGTCTACAATGAGCAGTTCTTC.

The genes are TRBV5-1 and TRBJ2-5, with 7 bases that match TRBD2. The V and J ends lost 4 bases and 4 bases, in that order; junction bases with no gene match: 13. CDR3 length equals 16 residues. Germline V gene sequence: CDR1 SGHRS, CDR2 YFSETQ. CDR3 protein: CASSGTLAEPTETQYF. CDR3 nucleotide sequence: TGCGCCAGCAGCGGGACCCTAGCGGAGCCCACAGAGACCCAGTACTTC.

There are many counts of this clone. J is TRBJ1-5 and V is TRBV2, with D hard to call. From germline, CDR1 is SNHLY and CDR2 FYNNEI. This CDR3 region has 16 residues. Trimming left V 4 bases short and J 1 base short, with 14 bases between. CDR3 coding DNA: TGTGCCAGCAGTGTACCGGGGATTGGGAGCAATCAGCCCCAGCATTTT. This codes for CASSVPGIGSNQPQHF.

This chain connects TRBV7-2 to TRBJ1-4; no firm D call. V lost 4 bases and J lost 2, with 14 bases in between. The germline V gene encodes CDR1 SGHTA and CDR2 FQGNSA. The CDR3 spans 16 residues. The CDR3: CASSSQAAATNEKLFF. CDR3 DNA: TGTGCCAGCAGCTCCCAGGCAGCGGCGACTAATGAAAAACTGTTTTTT.

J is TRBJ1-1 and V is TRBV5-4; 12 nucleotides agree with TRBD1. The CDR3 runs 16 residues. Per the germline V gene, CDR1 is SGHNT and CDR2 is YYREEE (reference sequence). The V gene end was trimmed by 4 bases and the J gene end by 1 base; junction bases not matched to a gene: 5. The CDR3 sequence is CASSRDRGQTNTEAFF. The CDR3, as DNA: TGTGCCAGCAGCAGGGACAGGGGGCAAACGAACACTGAAGCTTTCTTT.

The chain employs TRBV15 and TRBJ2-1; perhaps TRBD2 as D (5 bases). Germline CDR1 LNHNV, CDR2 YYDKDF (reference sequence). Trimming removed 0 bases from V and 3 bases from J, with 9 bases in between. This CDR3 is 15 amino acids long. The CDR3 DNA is TGTGCCACCAGCAGAGATCGCAGCGGCTACAATGAGCAGTTCTTC. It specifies CATSRDRSGYNEQFF.

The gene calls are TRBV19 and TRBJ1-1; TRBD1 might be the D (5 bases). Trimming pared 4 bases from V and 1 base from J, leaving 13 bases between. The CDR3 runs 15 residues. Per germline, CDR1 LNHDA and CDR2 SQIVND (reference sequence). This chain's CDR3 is CASSTRRGSNTEAFF. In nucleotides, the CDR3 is TGTGCCAGTAGTACCCGTCGGGGGTCGAACACTGAAGCTTTCTTT.

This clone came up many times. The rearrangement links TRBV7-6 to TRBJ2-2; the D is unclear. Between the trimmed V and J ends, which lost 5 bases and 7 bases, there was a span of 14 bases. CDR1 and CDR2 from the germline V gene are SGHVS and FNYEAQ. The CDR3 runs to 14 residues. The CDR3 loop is CASSPSPVGGELFF. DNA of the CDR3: TGTGCCAGCAGCCCTTCTCCCGTGGGCGGGGAGCTGTTTTTT.

CDR3: CASSSRTGGYGYTF. The CDR3 region has the DNA TGTGCCAGCAGCTCTAGAACAGGGGGCTATGGCTACACCTTC. The chain combines TRBV7-2 with TRBJ1-2, with 8 bases matching TRBD1. The CDR3 totals 14 residues. Trimming took 4 bases from V and 4 from J; bases not matched to a gene: 5. The germline CDR1 and CDR2 sequences are SGHTA and FQGNSA.

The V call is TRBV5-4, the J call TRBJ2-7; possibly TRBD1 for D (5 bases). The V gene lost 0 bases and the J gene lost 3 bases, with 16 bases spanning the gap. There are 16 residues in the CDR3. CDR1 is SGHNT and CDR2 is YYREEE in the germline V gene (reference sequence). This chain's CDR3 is CASSLGGLAGVYEQYF. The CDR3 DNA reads TGTGCCAGCAGCTTGGGGGGCCTGGCTGGGGTCTACGAGCAGTACTTC.

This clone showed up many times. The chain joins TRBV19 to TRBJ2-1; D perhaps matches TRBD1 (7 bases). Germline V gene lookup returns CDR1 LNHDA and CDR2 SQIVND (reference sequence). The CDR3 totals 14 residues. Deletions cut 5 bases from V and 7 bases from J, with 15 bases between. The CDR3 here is CASSGGGNRNEQFF. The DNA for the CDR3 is TGTGCCAGTAGTGGAGGGGGCAACCGGAATGAGCAGTTCTTC.

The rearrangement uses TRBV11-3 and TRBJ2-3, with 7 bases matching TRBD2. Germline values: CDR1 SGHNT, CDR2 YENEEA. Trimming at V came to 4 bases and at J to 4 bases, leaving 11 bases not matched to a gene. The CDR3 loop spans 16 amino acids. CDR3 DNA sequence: TGTGCCAGCAGCTCCATAACTAGCGTTCGCGCAGATACGCAGTATTTT. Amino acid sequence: CASSSITSVRADTQYF. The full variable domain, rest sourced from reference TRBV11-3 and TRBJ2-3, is EAGVVQSPRYKIIEKKQPVAFWCNPISGHNTLYWYLQNLGQGPELLIRYENEEAVDDSQLPKDRFSAERLKGVDSTLKIQPAELGDSAVYLCASSSITSVRADTQYFGPGTRLTVL.

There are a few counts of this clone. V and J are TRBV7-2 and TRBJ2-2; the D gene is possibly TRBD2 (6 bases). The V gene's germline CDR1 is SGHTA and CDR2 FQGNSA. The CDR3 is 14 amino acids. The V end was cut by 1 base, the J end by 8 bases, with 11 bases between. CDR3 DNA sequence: TGTGCCAGCAGCTTAGAAACCGGGACTGGGGAGCTGTTTTTT. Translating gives CASSLETGTGELFF.

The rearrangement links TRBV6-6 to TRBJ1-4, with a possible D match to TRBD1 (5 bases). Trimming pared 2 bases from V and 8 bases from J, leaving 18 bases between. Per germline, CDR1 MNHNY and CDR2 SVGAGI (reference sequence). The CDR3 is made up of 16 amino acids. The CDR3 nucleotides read TGTGCCAGCAGTTACCCTAGGGCCCAGGGAACAGAAAAACTGTTTTTT. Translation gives CASSYPRAQGTEKLFF.

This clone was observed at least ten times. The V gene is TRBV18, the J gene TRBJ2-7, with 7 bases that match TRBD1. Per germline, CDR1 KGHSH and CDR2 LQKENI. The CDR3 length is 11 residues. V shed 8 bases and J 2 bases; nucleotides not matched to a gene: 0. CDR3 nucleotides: TGTGCCAGCCAGGGGGCCTACGAGCAGTACTTC. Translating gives CASQGAYEQYF.

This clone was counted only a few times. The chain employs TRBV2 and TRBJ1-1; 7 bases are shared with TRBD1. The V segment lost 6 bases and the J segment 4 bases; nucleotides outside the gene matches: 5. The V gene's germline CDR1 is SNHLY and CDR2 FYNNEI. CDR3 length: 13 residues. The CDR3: CASRQGLSTEAFF. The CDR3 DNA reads TGTGCCAGCAGACAGGGGCTTAGCACTGAAGCTTTCTTT.

Here the CDR3 reads CASSPAGQGFYEQYF. CDR3 DNA: TGTGCCAGCAGCCCCGCCGGACAGGGATTTTACGAGCAGTACTTC. This chain links TRBV5-4 with TRBJ2-7; 8 bases map to TRBD1. The ends lost 4 bases at V and 4 bases at J; junction bases unmatched: 10. In germline, CDR1 is SGHNT, CDR2 YYREEE (reference sequence). CDR3 size: 15 residues.

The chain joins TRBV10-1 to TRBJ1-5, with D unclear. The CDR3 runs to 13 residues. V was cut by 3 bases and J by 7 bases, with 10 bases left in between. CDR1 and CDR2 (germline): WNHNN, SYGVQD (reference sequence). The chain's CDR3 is CASSEGLEQPQHF. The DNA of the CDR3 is TGCGCCAGCAGTGAAGGGTTGGAGCAGCCCCAGCATTTT.

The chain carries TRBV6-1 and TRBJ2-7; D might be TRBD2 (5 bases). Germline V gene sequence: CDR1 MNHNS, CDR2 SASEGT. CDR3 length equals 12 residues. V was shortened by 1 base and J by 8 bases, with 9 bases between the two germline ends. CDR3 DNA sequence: TGTGCCAGCAGTGAAGGGAGGAAGCAGCAGTACTTC. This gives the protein CASSEGRKQQYF.

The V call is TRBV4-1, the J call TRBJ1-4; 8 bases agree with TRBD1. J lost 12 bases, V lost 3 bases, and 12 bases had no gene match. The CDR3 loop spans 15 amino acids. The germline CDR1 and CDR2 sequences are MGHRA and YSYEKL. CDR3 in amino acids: CASSHEPRDRSELFF. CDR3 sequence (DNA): TGCGCCAGCAGCCACGAACCCCGGGACAGGAGCGAACTGTTTTTT.

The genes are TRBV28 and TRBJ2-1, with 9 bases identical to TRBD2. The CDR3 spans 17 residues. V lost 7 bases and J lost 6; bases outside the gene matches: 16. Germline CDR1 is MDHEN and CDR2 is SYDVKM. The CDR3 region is CASTEAGPASGINEQFF. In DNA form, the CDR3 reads TGTGCCAGCACCGAAGCGGGCCCGGCTAGCGGGATCAATGAGCAGTTCTTC.

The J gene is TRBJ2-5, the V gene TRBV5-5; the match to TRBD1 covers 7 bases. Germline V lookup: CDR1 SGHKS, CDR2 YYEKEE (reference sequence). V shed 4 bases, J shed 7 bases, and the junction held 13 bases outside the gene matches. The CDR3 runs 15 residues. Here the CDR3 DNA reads TGTGCCAGCAGCCTCCAAGGACAGGACACCTCGACCCAGTACTTC. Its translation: CASSLQGQDTSTQYF.

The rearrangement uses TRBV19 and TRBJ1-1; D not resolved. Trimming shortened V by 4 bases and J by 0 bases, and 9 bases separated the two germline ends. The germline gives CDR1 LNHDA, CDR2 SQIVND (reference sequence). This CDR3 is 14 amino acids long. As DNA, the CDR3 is TGTGCCAGTAGTAAACTAGACGTGAACACTGAAGCTTTCTTT. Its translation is CASSKLDVNTEAFF.

The CDR3 bases are TGTGCCAGCAGTTTTTCGGCACAGGAGACCCAGTACTTC. Protein product: CASSFSAQETQYF. This rearrangement joins TRBV28 to TRBJ2-5; D call uncertain. Germline values: CDR1 MDHEN, CDR2 SYDVKM. V was trimmed by 3 bases and J by 5 bases, leaving 10 bases between them. The CDR3 is 13 residues long. The variable domain in full, completed from reference TRBV28 and TRBJ2-5, reads DVKVTQSSRYLVKRTGEKVFLECVQDMDHENMFWYRQDPGLGLRLIYFSYDVKMKEKGDIPEGYSVSREKKERFSLILESASTNQTSMYLCASSFSAQETQYFGPGTRLLVL.

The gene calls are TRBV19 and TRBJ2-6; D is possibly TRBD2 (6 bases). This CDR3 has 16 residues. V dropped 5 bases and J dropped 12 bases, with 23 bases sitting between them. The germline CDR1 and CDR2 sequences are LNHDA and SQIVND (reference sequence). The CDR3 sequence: CASSQNEPGLLSVLTF. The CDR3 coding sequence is TGTGCCAGTAGTCAGAACGAACCGGGACTGCTTAGCGTCCTGACTTTC.

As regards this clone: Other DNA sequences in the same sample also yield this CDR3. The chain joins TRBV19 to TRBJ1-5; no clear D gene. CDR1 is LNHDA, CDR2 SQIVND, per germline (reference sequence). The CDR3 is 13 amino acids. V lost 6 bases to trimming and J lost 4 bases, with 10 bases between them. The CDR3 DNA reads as TGTGCCAGTAGAACGGGCCTTAATCAGCCCCAGCATTTT. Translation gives CASRTGLNQPQHF.